Reported below is one T cell receptor beta chain. Its antigen remains unknown. Once RNA had been extracted, it was reverse transcribed into cDNA to act as the sequencing template. Clones were sequenced by immunoSEQ multiplex PCR, and TCRdb holds only the in-frame ones, with some missing. The table records about 190,000 clones, around 65% of them present only once. Specified treatment: oral pan-JAK inhibitor, 5-10 mg twice daily. This entry belongs to a study of CD8+ T cells in alopecia areata. Germline V gene lookup returns CDR1 GTSNPN and CDR2 SVGIG (reference sequence). Trimming cost V 3 bases and J 3 bases, with 15 bases left between them. The CDR3 loop spans 16 amino acids. Study results and caveats: Affected scalp, especially in alopecia totalis/universalis, had a higher clonality than normal scalp did.

This sequence originates from a human donor with alopecia areata. V gene TRBV30 combines with J gene TRBJ2-6; D may be TRBD1 (7 bases). The source was CD4+ T cells sorted from blood, collected at week 4, from a patient treated with tofacitinib. CDR3 in amino acids: CAWSPGGGGGANVLTF. Here the CDR3 DNA reads TGTGCCTGGAGCCCAGGGGGAGGAGGTGGGGCCAACGTCCTGACTTTC.